What follows describes a single TCR beta chain. The antigen remains unidentified. These data come from a study of cytomegalovirus exposure and HLA in healthy donors. Germline-derived CDR1 and CDR2 are KGHSH and LQKENI. V lost 2 bases, J lost 0 bases, and 5 bases lay in between. There are 14 residues in the CDR3. Primers: 60 Vbeta forward and 13 Jbeta reverse. Generated by immunoSEQ multiplex PCR, the TCRdb table keeps only in-frame clones and is missing some. This table has under 200,000 clones, about 76% appearing once. Overall study findings and caveats: A later analysis reportedly found that, within productive TCRs, an Asian-associated ancestry cluster had fewer N-insertions than the mean observed across the approximately 600 donors.

The source is a male donor in good health and CMV-seropositive. Sequencing was carried out using PBMCs. V and J are TRBV18 and TRBJ1-5; tentatively, D is TRBD1 (5 bases). This CDR3 reads CASSPDSSNQPQHF. The CDR3 nucleotides are TGTGCCAGCTCACCAGACAGTAGCAATCAGCCCCAGCATTTT.